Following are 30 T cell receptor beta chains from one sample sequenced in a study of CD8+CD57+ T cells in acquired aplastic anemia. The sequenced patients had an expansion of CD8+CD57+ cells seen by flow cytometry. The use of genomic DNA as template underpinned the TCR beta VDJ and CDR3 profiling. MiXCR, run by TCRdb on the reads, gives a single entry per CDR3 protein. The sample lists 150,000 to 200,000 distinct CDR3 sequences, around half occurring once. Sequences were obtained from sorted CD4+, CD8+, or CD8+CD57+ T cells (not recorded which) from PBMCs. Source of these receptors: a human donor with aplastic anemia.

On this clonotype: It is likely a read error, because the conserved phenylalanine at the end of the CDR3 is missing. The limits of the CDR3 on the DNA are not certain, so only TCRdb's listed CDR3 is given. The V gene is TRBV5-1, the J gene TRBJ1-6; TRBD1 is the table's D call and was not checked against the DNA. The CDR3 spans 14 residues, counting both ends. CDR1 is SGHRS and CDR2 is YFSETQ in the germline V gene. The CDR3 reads CASSLGDGNSPLHL.

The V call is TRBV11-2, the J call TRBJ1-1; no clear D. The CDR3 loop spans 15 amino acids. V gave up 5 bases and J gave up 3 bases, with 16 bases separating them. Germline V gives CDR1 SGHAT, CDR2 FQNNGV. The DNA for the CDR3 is TGTGCCAGCAGCCCCCGGGAGGGAGGAGACACTGAAGCTTTCTTT. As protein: CASSPREGGDTEAFF.

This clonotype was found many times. In nucleotides, the CDR3 is TGTGCCAGCAGCTTAGATCACCGGGAGTCCTACAATGAGCAGTTCTTC. This gives the protein CASSLDHRESYNEQFF. The chain couples TRBV11-2 to TRBJ2-1; maybe TRBD2 (6 bases). There are 16 residues in the CDR3. V lost 0 bases and J 1 base, leaving 10 bases between the germline ends. Germline V gene sequence: CDR1 SGHAT, CDR2 FQNNGV.

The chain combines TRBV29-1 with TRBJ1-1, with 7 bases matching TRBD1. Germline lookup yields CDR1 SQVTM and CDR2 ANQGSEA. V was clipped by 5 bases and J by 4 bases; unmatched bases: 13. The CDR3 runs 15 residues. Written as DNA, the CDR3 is TGCAGCGTTATCGACAGGGAGTATGGGGGCACTGAAGCTTTCTTT. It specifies CSVIDREYGGTEAFF.

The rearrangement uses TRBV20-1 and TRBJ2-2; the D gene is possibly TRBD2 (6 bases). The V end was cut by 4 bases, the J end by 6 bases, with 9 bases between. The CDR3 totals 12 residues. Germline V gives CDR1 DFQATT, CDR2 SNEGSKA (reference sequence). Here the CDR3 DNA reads TGCAGTGCTAAAGGGACTGCCGGGGAGCTGTTTTTT. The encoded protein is CSAKGTAGELFF.

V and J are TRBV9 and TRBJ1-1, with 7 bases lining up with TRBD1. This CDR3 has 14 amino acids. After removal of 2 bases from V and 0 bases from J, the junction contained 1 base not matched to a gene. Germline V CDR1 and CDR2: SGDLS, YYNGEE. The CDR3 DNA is TGTGCCAGCAGCGTTGACAGGGTGAACACTGAAGCTTTCTTT. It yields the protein CASSVDRVNTEAFF.

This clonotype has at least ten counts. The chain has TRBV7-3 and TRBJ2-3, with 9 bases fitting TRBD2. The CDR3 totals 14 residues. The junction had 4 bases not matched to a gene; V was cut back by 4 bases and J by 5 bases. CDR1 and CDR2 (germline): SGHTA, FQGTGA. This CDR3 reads CASSYWTSEDTQYF. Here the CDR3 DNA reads TGTGCCAGCAGCTATTGGACTAGCGAAGATACGCAGTATTTT.

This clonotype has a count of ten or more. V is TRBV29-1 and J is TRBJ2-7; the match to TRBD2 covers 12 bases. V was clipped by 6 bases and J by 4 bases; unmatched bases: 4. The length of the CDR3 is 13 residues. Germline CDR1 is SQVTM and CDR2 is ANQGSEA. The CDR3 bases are TGCAGCGTGCTGACTAGCGGGAGTTACGAGCAGTACTTC. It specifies CSVLTSGSYEQYF.

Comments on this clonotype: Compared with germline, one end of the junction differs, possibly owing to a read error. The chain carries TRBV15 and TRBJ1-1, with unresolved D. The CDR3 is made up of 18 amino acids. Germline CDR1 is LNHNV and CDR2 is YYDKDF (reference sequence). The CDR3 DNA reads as TGTGCCACCAGCGGAGACAAAAGCACAGCGAGCTTGGACACTGAAGCTTTCTTT. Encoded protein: CATSGDKSTASLDTEAFF.

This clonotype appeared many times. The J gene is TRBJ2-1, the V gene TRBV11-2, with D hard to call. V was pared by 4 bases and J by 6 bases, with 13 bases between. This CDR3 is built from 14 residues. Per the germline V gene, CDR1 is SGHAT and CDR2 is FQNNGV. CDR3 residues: CASSSLLRANEQFF. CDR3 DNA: TGTGCCAGCAGCTCGTTACTACGAGCCAATGAGCAGTTCTTC.

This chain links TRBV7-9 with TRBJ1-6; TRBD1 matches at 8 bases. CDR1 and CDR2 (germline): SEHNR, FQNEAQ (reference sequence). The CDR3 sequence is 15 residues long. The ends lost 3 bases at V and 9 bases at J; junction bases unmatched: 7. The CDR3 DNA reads TGTGCCAGCAGCTTGGGAGCAGGGGGCGGTTCACCCCTCCACTTT. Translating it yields CASSLGAGGGSPLHF.

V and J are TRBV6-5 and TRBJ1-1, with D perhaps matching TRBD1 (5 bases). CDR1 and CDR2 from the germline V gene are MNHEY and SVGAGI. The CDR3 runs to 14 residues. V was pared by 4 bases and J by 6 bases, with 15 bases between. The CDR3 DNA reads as TGTGCCAGCAGTTCCTGGGGGGGTGACGCTGAAGCTTTCTTT. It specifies CASSSWGGDAEAFF.

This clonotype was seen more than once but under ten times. CDR3 bases: TGTGCCAGCAGCGAAGGGACAGGTGCCAATCAGCCCCAGCATTTT. This translates into CASSEGTGANQPQHF. The chain has TRBV9 and TRBJ1-5; 8 nucleotides line up with TRBD1. The CDR3 is made up of 15 amino acids. CDR1 is SGDLS and CDR2 is YYNGEE in the germline V gene. Germline trimming cut 3 bases from V and 3 bases from J; bases unmatched to any gene: 5.

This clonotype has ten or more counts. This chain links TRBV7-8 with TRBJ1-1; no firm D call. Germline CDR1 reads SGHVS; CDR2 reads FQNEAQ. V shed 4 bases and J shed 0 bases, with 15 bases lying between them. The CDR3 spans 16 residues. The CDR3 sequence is CASSSLTTLMNTEAFF. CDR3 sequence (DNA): TGTGCCAGCAGCTCCCTGACTACGTTAATGAACACTGAAGCTTTCTTT.

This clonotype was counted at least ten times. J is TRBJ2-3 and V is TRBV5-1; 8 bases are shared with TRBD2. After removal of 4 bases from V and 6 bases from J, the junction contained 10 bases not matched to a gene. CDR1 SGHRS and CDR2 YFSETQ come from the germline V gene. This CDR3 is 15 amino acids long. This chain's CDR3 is CASSLTSGPLDTQYF. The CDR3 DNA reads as TGCGCCAGCAGCCTTACTAGCGGCCCCCTGGATACGCAGTATTTT.

This chain's CDR3 is CATSDRDGDNEQFF. In nucleotides, the CDR3 is TGTGCCACCAGTGATAGGGACGGAGACAATGAGCAGTTCTTC. This chain links TRBV24-1 with TRBJ2-1; D may match TRBD1 or TRBD2 (5 bases each). The CDR3 is made up of 14 amino acids. The germline V and J ends were trimmed by 3 bases and 5 bases, with 10 bases remaining between them. The V gene's germline CDR1 is KGHDR and CDR2 SFDVKD.

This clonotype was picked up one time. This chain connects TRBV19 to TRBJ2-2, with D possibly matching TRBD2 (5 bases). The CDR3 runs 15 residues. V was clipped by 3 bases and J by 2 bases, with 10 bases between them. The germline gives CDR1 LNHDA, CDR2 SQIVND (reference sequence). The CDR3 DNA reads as TGTGCCAGTAGTATTGGGGAGATTAACACCGGGGAGCTGTTTTTT. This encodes CASSIGEINTGELFF.

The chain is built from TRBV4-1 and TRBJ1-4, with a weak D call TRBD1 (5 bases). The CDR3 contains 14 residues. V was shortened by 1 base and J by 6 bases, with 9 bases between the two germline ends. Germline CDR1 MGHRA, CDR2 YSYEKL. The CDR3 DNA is TGCGCCAGCAGCCAAGGTGGGGGTGATGAAAAACTGTTTTTT. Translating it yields CASSQGGGDEKLFF.

DNA of the CDR3: TGCGCCAGCAGTGAGTCCAGGAGAGAGACCCAGTACTTC. Its translation: CASSESRRETQYF. The V gene is TRBV10-2, the J gene TRBJ2-7; the D is unclear. The J call may be in error: the DNA end matches TRBJ2-5 better. CDR3 length: 13 amino acids. The germline V gene encodes CDR1 WSHSY and CDR2 SAAADI.

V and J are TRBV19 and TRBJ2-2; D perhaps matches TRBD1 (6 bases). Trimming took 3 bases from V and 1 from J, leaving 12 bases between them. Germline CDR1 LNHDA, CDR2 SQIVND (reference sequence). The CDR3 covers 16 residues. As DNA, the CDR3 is TGTGCCAGTAGTATTGGTTCGACAGGGAACACCGGGGAGCTGTTTTTT. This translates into CASSIGSTGNTGELFF.

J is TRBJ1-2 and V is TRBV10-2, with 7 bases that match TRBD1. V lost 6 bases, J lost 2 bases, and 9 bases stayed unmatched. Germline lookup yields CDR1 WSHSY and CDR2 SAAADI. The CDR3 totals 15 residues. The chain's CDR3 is CASRGTVDPNYGYTF. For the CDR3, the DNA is TGCGCCAGCAGGGGGACAGTGGACCCAAACTATGGCTACACCTTC.

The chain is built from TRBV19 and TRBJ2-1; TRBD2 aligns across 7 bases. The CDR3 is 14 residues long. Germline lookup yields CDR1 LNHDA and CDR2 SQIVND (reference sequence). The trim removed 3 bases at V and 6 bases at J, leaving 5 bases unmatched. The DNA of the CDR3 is TGTGCCAGTAGTATGGGGGGGGATGGCAATGAGCAGTTCTTC. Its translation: CASSMGGDGNEQFF.

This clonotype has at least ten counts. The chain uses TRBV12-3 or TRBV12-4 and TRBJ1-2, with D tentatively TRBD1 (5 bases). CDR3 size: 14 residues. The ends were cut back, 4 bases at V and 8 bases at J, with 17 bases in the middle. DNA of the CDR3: TGTGCCAGCAGTTGGGGGTCCCCCCTAGAGGGCTACACCTTC. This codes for CASSWGSPLEGYTF.

CDR3 residues: CASSITGIVDQPQHF. The CDR3, as DNA: TGTGCCAGCAGTATTACAGGGATAGTAGATCAGCCCCAGCATTTT. This chain links TRBV27 with TRBJ1-5, with D possibly matching TRBD1 (6 bases). V shed 5 bases and J shed 5 bases, with 16 bases lying between them. The CDR3 consists of 15 residues. From germline, CDR1 is MNHEY and CDR2 SMNVEV (reference sequence).

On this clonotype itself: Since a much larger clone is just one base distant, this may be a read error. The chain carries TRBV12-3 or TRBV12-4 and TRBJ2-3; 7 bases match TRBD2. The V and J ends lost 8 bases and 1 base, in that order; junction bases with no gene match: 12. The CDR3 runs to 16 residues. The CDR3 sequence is CASVALTSYRTDTQYF. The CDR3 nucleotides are TGTGCCAGCGTCGCCCTGACTAGCTACCGCACAGATACGCAGTATTTT.

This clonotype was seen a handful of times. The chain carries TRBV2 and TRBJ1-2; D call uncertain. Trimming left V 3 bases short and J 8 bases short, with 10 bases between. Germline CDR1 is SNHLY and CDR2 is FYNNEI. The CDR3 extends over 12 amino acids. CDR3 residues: CASSETEFGYTF. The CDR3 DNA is TGTGCCAGCAGTGAGACTGAGTTCGGCTACACCTTC. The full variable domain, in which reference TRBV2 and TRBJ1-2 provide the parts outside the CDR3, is EPEVTQTPSHQVTQMGQEVILRCVPISNHLYFYWYRQILGQKVEFLVSFYNNEISEKSEIFDDQFSVERPDGSNFTLKIRSTKLEDSAMYFCASSETEFGYTFGSGTRLTVV.

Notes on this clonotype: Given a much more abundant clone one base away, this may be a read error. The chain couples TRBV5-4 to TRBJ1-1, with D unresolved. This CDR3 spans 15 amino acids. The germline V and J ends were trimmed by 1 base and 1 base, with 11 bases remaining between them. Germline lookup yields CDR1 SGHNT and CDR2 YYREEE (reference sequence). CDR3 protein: CASSLYSITNTEAFF. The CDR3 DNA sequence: TGTGCCAGCAGCTTGTACAGCATAACGAACACTGAAGCTTTCTTT.

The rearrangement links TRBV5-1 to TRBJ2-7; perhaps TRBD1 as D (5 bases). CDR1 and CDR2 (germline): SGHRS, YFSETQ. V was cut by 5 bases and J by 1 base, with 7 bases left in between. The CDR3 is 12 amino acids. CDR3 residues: CASRDTSYEQYF. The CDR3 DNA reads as TGCGCCAGCAGGGACACTTCCTACGAGCAGTACTTC.

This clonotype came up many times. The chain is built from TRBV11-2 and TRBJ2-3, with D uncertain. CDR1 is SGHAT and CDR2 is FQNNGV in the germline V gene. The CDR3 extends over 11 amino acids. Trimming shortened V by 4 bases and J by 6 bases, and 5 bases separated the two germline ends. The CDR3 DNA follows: TGTGCCAGCAGCTACGGCGATACGCAGTATTTT. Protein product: CASSYGDTQYF.

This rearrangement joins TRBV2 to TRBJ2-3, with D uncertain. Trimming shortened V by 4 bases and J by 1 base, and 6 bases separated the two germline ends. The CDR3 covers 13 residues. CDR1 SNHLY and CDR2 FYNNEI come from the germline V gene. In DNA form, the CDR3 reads TGTGCCAGCAGTGTAAGACGCACAGATACGCAGTATTTT. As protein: CASSVRRTDTQYF. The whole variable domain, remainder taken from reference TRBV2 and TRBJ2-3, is EPEVTQTPSHQVTQMGQEVILRCVPISNHLYFYWYRQILGQKVEFLVSFYNNEISEKSEIFDDQFSVERPDGSNFTLKIRSTKLEDSAMYFCASSVRRTDTQYFGPGTRLTVL.